Each of the 28 T cell receptor beta chains below was sequenced from the same sample in a study of T-cell memory formation after mild COVID-19. TCRdb re-derived calls from the 5' RACE reads in MiXCR, one entry per CDR3 protein. The table lists just over 150,000 distinct CDR3 sequences, roughly a third of them singletons. The sequencing sample was made of PBMCs or a T cell subset sorted from them (not recorded which). The receptors originated from an adult woman who had mild COVID-19 (a few samples of this study predate the infection). Cell type and time point are not known.

This clonotype was picked up many times. V and J are TRBV5-1 and TRBJ2-5, with a possible D match to TRBD1 (6 bases). V was clipped by 0 bases and J by 4 bases, with 10 bases between them. Germline loops: CDR1 SGHRS, CDR2 YFSETQ. This CDR3 has 14 residues. The CDR3 protein is CASSLDREGETQYF. In nucleotides, the CDR3 is TGCGCCAGCAGCTTGGACAGGGAAGGAGAGACCCAGTACTTC.

The chain uses TRBV7-9 and TRBJ2-7, with TRBD1 as a possible D gene (5 bases). From germline, CDR1 is SEHNR and CDR2 FQNEAQ (reference sequence). CDR3 length equals 15 residues. V dropped 4 bases and J dropped 1 base, with 14 bases sitting between them. CDR3 DNA: TGTGCCAGCAGCTCAGGGTCAGTATTTTCCTACGAGCAGTACTTC. It translates to CASSSGSVFSYEQYF.

This chain links TRBV30 with TRBJ1-5; 8 bases map to TRBD1. The ends lost 2 bases at V and 6 bases at J; junction bases unmatched: 9. Germline CDR1 and CDR2: GTSNPN and SVGIG (reference sequence). The CDR3 covers 15 residues. The CDR3 sequence: CAWSRGAGGGQPQHF. CDR3 coding DNA: TGTGCCTGGAGTCGCGGGGCAGGGGGCGGTCAGCCCCAGCATTTT.

This clonotype was recorded a few times. V gene TRBV29-1 combines with J gene TRBJ2-5, with 9 nucleotides matching TRBD1. V dropped 6 bases and J dropped 5; count of bases not matched to a gene: 10. CDR1 SQVTM and CDR2 ANQGSEA come from the germline V gene. The CDR3 covers 14 residues. The CDR3 here is CSVEPGQGKETQYF. The CDR3 bases are TGCAGCGTCGAGCCGGGACAGGGAAAGGAGACCCAGTACTTC. The entire variable domain, with the rest obtained from reference TRBV29-1 and TRBJ2-5, is as follows: SAVISQKPSRDICQRGTSLTIQCQVDSQVTMMFWYRQQPGQSLTLIATANQGSEATYESGFVIDKFPISRPNLTFSTLTVSNMSPEDSSIYLCSVEPGQGKETQYFGPGTRLLVL.

The genes are TRBV7-7 and TRBJ2-1; D unclear. Germline V CDR1 and CDR2: SSHAT, FNYEAQ (reference sequence). The CDR3 is made up of 11 amino acids. In nucleotides, the CDR3 is TGTGCGCCTCAGTCTTACAATGAGCAGTTCTTC. This codes for CAPQSYNEQFF.

Many counts were recorded for this clonotype. This chain connects TRBV6-2 or TRBV6-3 to TRBJ2-1; TRBD2 matches 13 bases. Germline V gene sequence: CDR1 MNHEY, CDR2 SVGEGT. The CDR3 consists of 15 residues. With 5 bases clipped from V and 6 bases from J, the junction kept 4 bases outside the gene matches. CDR3 sequence: CASSATSGGRNEQFF. CDR3 bases: TGTGCCAGCAGTGCGACTAGCGGGGGGCGCAATGAGCAGTTCTTC.

The V call is TRBV9, the J call TRBJ2-5; TRBD2 is a possible D gene (6 bases). The germline V and J ends were trimmed by 4 bases and 4 bases, with 14 bases remaining between them. This CDR3 has 14 residues. Per the germline V gene, CDR1 is SGDLS and CDR2 is YYNGEE. The DNA for the CDR3 is TGTGCCAGCAGCCGAAGCGGGCACACAGAGACCCAGTACTTC. As protein: CASSRSGHTETQYF.

The table lists this clonotype with a few counts. This chain joins TRBV27 and TRBJ1-5; D unresolved. V lost 3 bases, J lost 4 bases, and 4 bases lay in between. The CDR3 spans 12 residues. The germline gives CDR1 MNHEY, CDR2 SMNVEV (reference sequence). CDR3 sequence (DNA): TGTGCCAGCAGTTTCCCAAATCAGCCCCAGCATTTT. Translated: CASSFPNQPQHF.

This chain links TRBV3-1 with TRBJ2-5; 7 bases agree with TRBD2. The germline gives CDR1 LGHDT, CDR2 YNNKEL (reference sequence). The length of the CDR3 is 16 residues. Trimming at V came to 0 bases and at J to 3 bases, leaving 7 bases not matched to a gene. The CDR3 DNA reads as TGTGCCAGCAGCCAAGAATCTTCGGGGGGAGAAGAGACCCAGTACTTC. Its protein product is CASSQESSGGEETQYF.

The chain joins TRBV5-1 to TRBJ1-6; a weak D match, TRBD1 (6 bases). Germline-derived CDR1 and CDR2 are SGHRS and YFSETQ. The CDR3 loop spans 16 amino acids. Trimming removed 1 base at V and 10 bases at J, with 18 bases between. In DNA form, the CDR3 reads TGCGCCAGCAGCTTGCTCCCCGGGACAACGGAATCACCCCTCCACTTT. It codes for CASSLLPGTTESPLHF.

This sequence joins TRBV18 and TRBJ1-1; D not resolved. Deletions cut 3 bases from V and 7 bases from J, with 6 bases between. There are 11 residues in the CDR3. In germline, CDR1 is KGHSH, CDR2 LQKENI. This chain's CDR3 is CASSPDFEAFF. DNA of the CDR3: TGTGCCAGCTCACCGGATTTTGAAGCTTTCTTT.

J is TRBJ2-5 and V is TRBV5-4; 7 nucleotides align to TRBD2. V dropped 0 bases and J dropped 10; count of bases not matched to a gene: 15. The length of the CDR3 is 16 residues. Per germline, CDR1 SGHNT and CDR2 YYREEE (reference sequence). This chain's CDR3 is CASSLAGRRERGGQYF. The CDR3 region has the DNA TGTGCCAGCAGCTTGGCCGGTCGACGGGAGCGGGGTGGCCAGTACTTC. The whole variable domain, remainder taken from reference TRBV5-4 and TRBJ2-5, is ETGVTQSPTHLIKTRGQQVTLRCSSQSGHNTVSWYQQALGQGPQFIFQYYREEENGRGNFPPRFSGLQFPNYSSELNVNALELDDSALYLCASSLAGRRERGGQYFGPGTRLLVL.

This sequence joins TRBV4-3 and TRBJ2-1; 8 bases agree with TRBD2. Germline lookup yields CDR1 LGHNA and CDR2 YSLEER. CDR3 length: 17 residues. V shed 2 bases, J shed 7 bases, and the junction held 13 bases outside the gene matches. The CDR3 coding sequence is TGCGCCAGCAGCCAACGCCGAGGGGTAGCGGGAAGGAATGAGCAGTTCTTC. Encoded protein: CASSQRRGVAGRNEQFF.

As DNA, the CDR3 is TGTGCCAGCAGCGTAGAAGTCAGGGGCCGATACAATGAGCAGTTCTTC. Protein sequence: CASSVEVRGRYNEQFF. The chain recombines TRBV9 with TRBJ2-1, with D tentatively TRBD1 (6 bases). The CDR3 is made up of 16 amino acids. CDR1 SGDLS and CDR2 YYNGEE come from the germline V gene. V was shortened by 0 bases and J by 4 bases, with 14 bases between the two germline ends.

The rearrangement uses TRBV21-1 and TRBJ2-3; the table's D call, TRBD2, has no DNA check behind it. TRBV21-1 is listed as a pseudogene. The CDR3 loop spans 17 amino acids. The CDR3 protein is CASSKVVRPHGRDTQYF. The CDR3 DNA reads as TGTGCCAGCAGCAAAGTTGTGAGGCCGCACGGGAGGGATACGCAGTATTTT.

This clonotype was observed a few times. The chain employs TRBV7-3 and TRBJ2-7; D ambiguous. V lost 2 bases to trimming and J lost 3 bases, with 5 bases between them. The CDR3 is 12 amino acids. Germline assignment: CDR1 SGHTA and CDR2 FQGTGA. The CDR3 protein is CASSLYSYEQYF. The CDR3 coding sequence is TGTGCCAGCAGCTTATACAGCTACGAGCAGTACTTC. Full variable domain (remainder filled in from reference TRBV7-3 and TRBJ2-7): GAGVSQTPSNKVTEKGKYVELRCDPISGHTALYWYRQSLGQGPEFLIYFQGTGAADDSGLPNDRFFAVRPEGSVSTLKIQRTERGDSAVYLCASSLYSYEQYFGPGTRLTVT.

This chain joins TRBV7-2 and TRBJ2-3; no firm D call. The ends were cut back, 5 bases at V and 6 bases at J, with 12 bases in the middle. The germline CDR1 and CDR2 sequences are SGHTA and FQGNSA. The CDR3 is made up of 13 amino acids. CDR3 residues: CASSRFLTDTQYF. The CDR3 region has the DNA TGTGCCAGCAGCCGATTCCTAACCGATACGCAGTATTTT. The variable domain in full, with the rest retrieved from reference TRBV7-2 and TRBJ2-3, is GAGVSQSPSNKVTEKGKDVELRCDPISGHTALYWYRQSLGQGLEFLIYFQGNSAPDKSGLPSDRFSAERTGGSVSTLTIQRTQQEDSAVYLCASSRFLTDTQYFGPGTRLTVL.

In its sample, this clonotype was seen a few times. The chain has TRBV9 and TRBJ2-7; 9 bases are shared with TRBD1. The CDR3 totals 16 residues. Germline CDR1 and CDR2: SGDLS and YYNGEE. V shed 0 bases and J 0 bases; nucleotides not matched to a gene: 4. DNA of the CDR3: TGTGCCAGCAGCGTAGGAGGGACAGGGAGCTCCTACGAGCAGTACTTC. As protein: CASSVGGTGSSYEQYF.

In its sample, this clonotype was seen a few times. The gene calls are TRBV3-1 and TRBJ1-1, with 9 bases identical to TRBD1. Per the germline V gene, CDR1 is LGHDT and CDR2 is YNNKEL (reference sequence). This CDR3 is 16 amino acids long. V trimming: 3 bases; J trimming: 1 base; junction bases outside the gene matches: 6. Here the CDR3 reads CASSQKGGQGNTEAFF. The CDR3 region has the DNA TGTGCCAGCAGCCAGAAGGGGGGACAGGGGAACACTGAAGCTTTCTTT.

J is TRBJ1-2 and V is TRBV23-1; a weak D match, TRBD1 (6 bases). TRBV23-1 is placed among ORFs of uncertain function. The CDR3 totals 14 residues. V was clipped by 4 bases and J by 5 bases, with 14 bases between them. The CDR3 coding sequence is TGCGCCAGCAGTCCCCGACAGGATCTATATGGCTACACCTTC. Its protein product is CASSPRQDLYGYTF.

CDR3 sequence (DNA): TGTGCCAGCAGCCACAGGGTTTCCCCTCCCCAGCATTTT. Translating it yields CASSHRVSPPQHF. This rearrangement joins TRBV3-1 to TRBJ1-5, with D possibly matching TRBD1 (5 bases). In germline, CDR1 is LGHDT, CDR2 YNNKEL (reference sequence). The CDR3 has 13 residues. Trimming took off 3 bases at V and 10 bases at J, with 13 bases between the two ends. Supplemented by reference TRBV3-1 and TRBJ1-5, the full variable domain reads DTAVSQTPKYLVTQMGNDKSIKCEQNLGHDTMYWYKQDSKKFLKIMFSYNNKELIINETVPNRFSPKSPDKAHLNLHINSLELGDSAVYFCASSHRVSPPQHFGDGTRLSIL.

This clonotype was counted a few times. This chain uses TRBV19 with TRBJ2-1; 11 nucleotides agree with TRBD1. Trimming at V came to 6 bases and at J to 9 bases, leaving 7 bases not matched to a gene. Germline assignment: CDR1 LNHDA and CDR2 SQIVND (reference sequence). This CDR3 region has 14 residues. The CDR3: CASSRDRGYSEQFF. In nucleotides, the CDR3 is TGTGCCAGTAGCCGGGACAGGGGGTATAGTGAGCAGTTCTTC.

The chain couples TRBV7-8 to TRBJ2-1; 7 bases fit TRBD2. This CDR3 is 15 amino acids long. With 3 bases clipped from V and 4 bases from J, the junction kept 6 bases outside the gene matches. Per germline, CDR1 SGHVS and CDR2 FQNEAQ. The CDR3 spells CASSFRDYSYNEQFF. The CDR3 DNA reads TGTGCCAGCAGCTTCCGGGACTACTCTTACAATGAGCAGTTCTTC.

The V call is TRBV5-1, the J call TRBJ1-1; possibly TRBD1 for D (5 bases). Germline V gene lookup returns CDR1 SGHRS and CDR2 YFSETQ. Trimming removed 2 bases at V and 3 bases at J, with 11 bases between. CDR3 size: 14 residues. The CDR3 here is CASSLQSGHTEAFF. CDR3 nucleotide sequence: TGCGCCAGCAGCTTACAATCAGGGCACACTGAAGCTTTCTTT.

The rearrangement links TRBV4-3 to TRBJ1-3, with 7 bases matching TRBD1. The CDR3 extends over 15 amino acids. V shed 0 bases, J shed 4 bases, and the junction held 3 bases outside the gene matches. Germline CDR1 and CDR2: LGHNA and YSLEER. In nucleotides, the CDR3 is TGCGCCAGCAGCCAAGATACAGGGGACGGAAACACCATATATTTT. This gives the protein CASSQDTGDGNTIYF.

This sequence joins TRBV12-3 or TRBV12-4 and TRBJ2-3, with TRBD1 matching 9 bases. CDR3 length equals 17 residues. Unmatched junction bases numbered 7, after V lost 3 bases and J lost 0 bases. CDR3 coding DNA: TGTGCCAGCAGTTTTCCGACAGGGGGTTTTAGCACAGATACGCAGTATTTT. This translates into CASSFPTGGFSTDTQYF.

CDR3 region: CAATADTEAFF. CDR3 nucleotide sequence: TGTGCCGCAACGGCGGACACTGAAGCTTTCTTT. The genes are TRBV7-7 and TRBJ1-1; D is unclear. The CDR3 totals 11 residues. The V end was cut by 11 bases, the J end by 3 bases, with 10 bases between. Germline V CDR1 and CDR2: SSHAT, FNYEAQ (reference sequence). The whole variable domain, filled in from reference TRBV7-7 and TRBJ1-1, reads GAGVSQSPRYKVTKRGQDVTLRCDPISSHATLYWYQQALGQGPEFLTYFNYEAQPDKSGLPSDRFSAERPEGSISTLTIQRTEQRDSAMYRCAATADTEAFFGQGTRLTVV.

This clonotype turned up a few times. The V and J genes are TRBV7-2 and TRBJ2-1, with unresolved D. The V end was cut by 2 bases, the J end by 5 bases, with 10 bases between. CDR3 size: 14 residues. Germline V gene data show CDR1 as SGHTA and CDR2 as FQGNSA. The CDR3 DNA follows: TGTGCCAGCAGCTTAAACGTGAATAACAATGAGCAGTTCTTC. It codes for CASSLNVNNNEQFF. Looking up the rest from reference TRBV7-2 and TRBJ2-1 gives the full variable domain: GAGVSQSPSNKVTEKGKDVELRCDPISGHTALYWYRQSLGQGLEFLIYFQGNSAPDKSGLPSDRFSAERTGGSVSTLTIQRTQQEDSAVYLCASSLNVNNNEQFFGPGTRLTVL.